This T cell receptor (beta chain) was profiled in a study of Ad26.COV2.S vaccination and SARS-CoV-2 variants. V shed 3 bases and J shed 8 bases, with 10 bases lying between them. The CDR3 consists of 11 residues. Germline CDR1 reads DFQATT; CDR2 reads SNEGSKA (reference sequence). Repertoires were generated with immunoSEQ multiplex PCR, while TCRdb's copy carries only in-frame clones and drops some. The sample carries 350,000 to 500,000 clones, around 91% recorded once. Treatment: some 19 received Ad26.COV2.S at low or high dose, single or two shots; several received placebo; per-sample allocation not given. At day 63 after the first vaccine or placebo injection, samples were drawn.

This receptor was taken from a person between 18 and 65 years old who received the Ad26.COV2.S COVID-19 vaccine or a placebo. The sample consisted of peripheral blood, taken in a trial of Ad26.COV2.S vaccine versus placebo. This chain connects TRBV20-1 to TRBJ1-2, with D possibly TRBD1 on 6 matching bases. This CDR3 reads CSASEGGGYTF. The CDR3 bases are TGCAGTGCTAGCGAGGGGGGCGGCTACACCTTC.